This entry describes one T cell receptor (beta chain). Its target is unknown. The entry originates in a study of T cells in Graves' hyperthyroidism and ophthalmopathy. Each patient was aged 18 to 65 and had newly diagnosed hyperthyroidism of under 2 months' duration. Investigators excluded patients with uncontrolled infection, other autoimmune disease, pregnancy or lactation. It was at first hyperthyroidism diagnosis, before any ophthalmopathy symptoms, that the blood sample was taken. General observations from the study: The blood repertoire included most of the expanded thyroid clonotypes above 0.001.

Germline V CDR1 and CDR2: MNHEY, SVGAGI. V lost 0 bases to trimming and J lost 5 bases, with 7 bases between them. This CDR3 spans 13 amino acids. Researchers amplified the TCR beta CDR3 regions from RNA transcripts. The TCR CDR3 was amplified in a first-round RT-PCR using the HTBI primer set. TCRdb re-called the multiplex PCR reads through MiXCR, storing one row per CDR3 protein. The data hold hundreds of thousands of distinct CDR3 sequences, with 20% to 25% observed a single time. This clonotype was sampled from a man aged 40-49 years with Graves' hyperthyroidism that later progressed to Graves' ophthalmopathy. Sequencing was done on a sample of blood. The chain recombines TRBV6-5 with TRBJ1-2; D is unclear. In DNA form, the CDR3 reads TGTGCCAGCAGTTACTCAGTGGGGTATGGCTACACCTTC. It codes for CASSYSVGYGYTF.